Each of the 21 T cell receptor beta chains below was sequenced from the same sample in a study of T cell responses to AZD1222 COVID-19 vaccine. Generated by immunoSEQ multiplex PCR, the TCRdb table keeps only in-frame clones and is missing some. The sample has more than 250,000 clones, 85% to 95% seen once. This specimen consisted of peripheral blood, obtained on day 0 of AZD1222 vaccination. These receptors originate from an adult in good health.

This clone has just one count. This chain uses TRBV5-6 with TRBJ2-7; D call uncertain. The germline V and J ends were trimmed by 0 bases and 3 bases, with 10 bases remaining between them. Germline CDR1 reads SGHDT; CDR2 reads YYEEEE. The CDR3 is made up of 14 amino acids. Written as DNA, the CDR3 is TGTGCCAGCAGCTTGGGGCCCTCTCTCTACGAGCAGTACTTC. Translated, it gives CASSLGPSLYEQYF. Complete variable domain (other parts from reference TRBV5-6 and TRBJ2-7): DAGVTQSPTHLIKTRGQQVTLRCSPKSGHDTVSWYQQALGQGPQFIFQYYEEEERQRGNFPDRFSGHQFPNYSSELNVNALLLGDSALYLCASSLGPSLYEQYFGPGTRLTVT.

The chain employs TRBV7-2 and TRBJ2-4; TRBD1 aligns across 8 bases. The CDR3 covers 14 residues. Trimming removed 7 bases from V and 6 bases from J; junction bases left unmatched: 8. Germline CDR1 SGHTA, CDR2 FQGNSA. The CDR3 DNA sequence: TGTGCCAGCACCCTGGGGCAGGGGGCAAACATTCAGTACTTC. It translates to CASTLGQGANIQYF.

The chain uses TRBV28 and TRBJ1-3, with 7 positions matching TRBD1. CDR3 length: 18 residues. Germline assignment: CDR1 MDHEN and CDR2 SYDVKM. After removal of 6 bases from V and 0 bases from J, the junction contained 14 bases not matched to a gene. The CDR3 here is CASSRWVTGISSGNTIYF. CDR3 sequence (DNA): TGTGCCAGCAGCCGATGGGTGACAGGGATTAGCTCTGGAAACACCATATATTTT.

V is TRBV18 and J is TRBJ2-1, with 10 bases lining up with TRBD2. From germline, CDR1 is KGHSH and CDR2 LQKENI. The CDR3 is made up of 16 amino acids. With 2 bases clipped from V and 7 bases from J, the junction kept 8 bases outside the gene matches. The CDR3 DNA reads TGTGCCAGCTCACCAGGCCTAGCGGGAGTGACAAATGAGCAGTTCTTC. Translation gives CASSPGLAGVTNEQFF.

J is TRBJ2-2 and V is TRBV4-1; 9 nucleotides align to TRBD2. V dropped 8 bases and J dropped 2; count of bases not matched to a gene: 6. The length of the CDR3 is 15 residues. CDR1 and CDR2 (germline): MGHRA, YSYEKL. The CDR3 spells CASGLAGANTGELFF. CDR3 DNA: TGCGCCAGCGGTTTAGCGGGGGCCAACACCGGGGAGCTGTTTTTT.

CDR3 protein: CATSRDNGFEQYF. CDR3 DNA: TGTGCCACCAGCAGAGATAATGGATTCGAGCAGTACTTC. The chain is built from TRBV15 and TRBJ2-7, with D hard to call. With 0 bases removed from V and 6 bases from J, the gap between germline ends came to 9 bases. This CDR3 has 13 residues. Germline-derived CDR1 and CDR2 are LNHNV and YYDKDF (reference sequence).

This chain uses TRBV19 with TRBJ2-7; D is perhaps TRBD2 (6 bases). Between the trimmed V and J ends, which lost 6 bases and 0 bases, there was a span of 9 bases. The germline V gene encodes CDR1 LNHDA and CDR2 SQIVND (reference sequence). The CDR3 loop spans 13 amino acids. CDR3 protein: CASRAGHSYEQYF. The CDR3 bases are TGTGCCAGTAGGGCGGGGCACTCCTACGAGCAGTACTTC. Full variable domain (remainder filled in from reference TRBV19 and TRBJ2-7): DGGITQSPKYLFRKEGQNVTLSCEQNLNHDAMYWYRQDPGQGLRLIYYSQIVNDFQKGDIAEGYSVSREKKESFPLTVTSAQKNPTAFYLCASRAGHSYEQYFGPGTRLTVT.

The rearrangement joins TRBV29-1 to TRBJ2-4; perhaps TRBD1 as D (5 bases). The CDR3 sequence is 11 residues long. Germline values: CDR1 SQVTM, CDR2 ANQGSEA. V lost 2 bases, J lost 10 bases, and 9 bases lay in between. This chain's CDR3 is CSVERGRIQYF. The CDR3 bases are TGCAGCGTTGAAAGGGGCAGGATTCAGTACTTC.

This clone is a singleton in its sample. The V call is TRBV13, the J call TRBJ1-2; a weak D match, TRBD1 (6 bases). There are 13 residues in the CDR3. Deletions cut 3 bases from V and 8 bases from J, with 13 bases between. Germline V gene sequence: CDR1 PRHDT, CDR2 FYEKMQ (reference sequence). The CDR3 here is CASSFTGTRGYTF. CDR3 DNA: TGTGCCAGCAGCTTCACAGGGACGAGAGGCTACACCTTC.

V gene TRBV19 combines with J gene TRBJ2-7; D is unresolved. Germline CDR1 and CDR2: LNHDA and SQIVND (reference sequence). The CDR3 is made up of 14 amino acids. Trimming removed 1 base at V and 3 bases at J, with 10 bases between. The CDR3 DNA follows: TGTGCCAGTAGTATAGGGGCAGCCTTCTACGAGCAGTACTTC. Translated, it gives CASSIGAAFYEQYF. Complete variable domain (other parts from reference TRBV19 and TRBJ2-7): DGGITQSPKYLFRKEGQNVTLSCEQNLNHDAMYWYRQDPGQGLRLIYYSQIVNDFQKGDIAEGYSVSREKKESFPLTVTSAQKNPTAFYLCASSIGAAFYEQYFGPGTRLTVT.

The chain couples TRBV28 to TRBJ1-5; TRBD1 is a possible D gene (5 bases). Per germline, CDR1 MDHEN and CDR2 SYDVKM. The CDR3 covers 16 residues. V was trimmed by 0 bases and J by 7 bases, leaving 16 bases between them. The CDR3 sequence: CASSLWGGQGRQPQHF. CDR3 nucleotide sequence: TGTGCCAGCAGTTTATGGGGCGGCCAGGGTCGGCAGCCCCAGCATTTT.

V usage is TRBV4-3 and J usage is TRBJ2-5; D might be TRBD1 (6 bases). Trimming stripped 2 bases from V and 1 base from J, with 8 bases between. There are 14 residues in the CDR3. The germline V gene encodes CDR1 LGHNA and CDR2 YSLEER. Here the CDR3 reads CASSQQDSQETQYF. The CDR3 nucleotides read TGCGCCAGCAGCCAACAGGACAGCCAAGAGACCCAGTACTTC.

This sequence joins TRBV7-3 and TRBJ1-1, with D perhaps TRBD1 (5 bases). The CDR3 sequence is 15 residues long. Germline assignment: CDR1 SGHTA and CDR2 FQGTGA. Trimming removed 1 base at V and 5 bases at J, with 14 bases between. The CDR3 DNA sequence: TGTGCCAGCAGCTTAAGACCGGGCCGGGGGACTGAAGCTTTCTTT. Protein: CASSLRPGRGTEAFF.

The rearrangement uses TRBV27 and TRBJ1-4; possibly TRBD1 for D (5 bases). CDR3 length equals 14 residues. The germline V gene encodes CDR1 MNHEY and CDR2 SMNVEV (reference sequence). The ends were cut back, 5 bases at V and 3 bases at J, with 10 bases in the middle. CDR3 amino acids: CASSTGTSNEKLFF. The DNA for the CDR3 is TGTGCCAGCAGTACCGGGACTTCTAATGAAAAACTGTTTTTT.

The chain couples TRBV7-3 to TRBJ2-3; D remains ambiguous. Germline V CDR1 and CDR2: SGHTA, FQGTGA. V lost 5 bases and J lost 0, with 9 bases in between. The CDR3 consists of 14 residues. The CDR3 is CASSRFWSTDTQYF. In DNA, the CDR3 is TGTGCCAGCAGCCGTTTTTGGAGCACAGATACGCAGTATTTT. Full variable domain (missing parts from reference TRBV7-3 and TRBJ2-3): GAGVSQTPSNKVTEKGKYVELRCDPISGHTALYWYRQSLGQGPEFLIYFQGTGAADDSGLPNDRFFAVRPEGSVSTLKIQRTERGDSAVYLCASSRFWSTDTQYFGPGTRLTVL.

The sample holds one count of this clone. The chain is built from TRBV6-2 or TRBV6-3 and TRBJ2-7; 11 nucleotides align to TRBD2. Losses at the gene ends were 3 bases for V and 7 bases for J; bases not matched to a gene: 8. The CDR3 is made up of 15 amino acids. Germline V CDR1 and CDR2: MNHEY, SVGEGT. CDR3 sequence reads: CASSYILAGEVEQYF. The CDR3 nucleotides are TGTGCCAGCAGTTATATACTAGCGGGAGAAGTAGAGCAGTACTTC.

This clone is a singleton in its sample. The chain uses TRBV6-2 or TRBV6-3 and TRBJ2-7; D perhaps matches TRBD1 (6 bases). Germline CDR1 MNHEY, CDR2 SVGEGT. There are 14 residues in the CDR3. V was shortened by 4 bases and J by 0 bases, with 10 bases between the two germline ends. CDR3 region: CASSLGTISYEQYF. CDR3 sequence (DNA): TGTGCCAGCAGTTTAGGGACAATCTCCTACGAGCAGTACTTC.

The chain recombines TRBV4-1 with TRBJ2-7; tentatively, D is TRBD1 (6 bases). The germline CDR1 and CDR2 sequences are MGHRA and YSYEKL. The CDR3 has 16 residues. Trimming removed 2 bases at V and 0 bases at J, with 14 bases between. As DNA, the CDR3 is TGCGCCAGCAGCCAACCCACAGGGCCTAGCTCCTACGAGCAGTACTTC. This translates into CASSQPTGPSSYEQYF.

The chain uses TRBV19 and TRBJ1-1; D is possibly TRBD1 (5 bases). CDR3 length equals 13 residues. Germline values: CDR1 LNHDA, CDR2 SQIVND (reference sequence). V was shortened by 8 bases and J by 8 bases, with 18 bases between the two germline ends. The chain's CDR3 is CASSPGTAREAFF. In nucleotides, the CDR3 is TGTGCCAGTTCCCCCGGGACCGCCAGGGAAGCTTTCTTT. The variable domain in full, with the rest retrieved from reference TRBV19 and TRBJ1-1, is DGGITQSPKYLFRKEGQNVTLSCEQNLNHDAMYWYRQDPGQGLRLIYYSQIVNDFQKGDIAEGYSVSREKKESFPLTVTSAQKNPTAFYLCASSPGTAREAFFGQGTRLTVV.

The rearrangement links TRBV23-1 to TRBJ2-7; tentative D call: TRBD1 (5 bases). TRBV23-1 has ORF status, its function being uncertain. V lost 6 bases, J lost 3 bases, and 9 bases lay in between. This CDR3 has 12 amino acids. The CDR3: CASRGHRYEQYF. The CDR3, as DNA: TGCGCCAGCAGGGGGCATCGCTACGAGCAGTACTTC.

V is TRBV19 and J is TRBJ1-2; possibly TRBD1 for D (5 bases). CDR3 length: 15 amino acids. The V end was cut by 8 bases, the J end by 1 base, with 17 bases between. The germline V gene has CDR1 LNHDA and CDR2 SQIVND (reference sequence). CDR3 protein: CASGHVGQGNYGYTF. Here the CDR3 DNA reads TGTGCCAGTGGACATGTTGGGCAGGGTAACTATGGCTACACCTTC.